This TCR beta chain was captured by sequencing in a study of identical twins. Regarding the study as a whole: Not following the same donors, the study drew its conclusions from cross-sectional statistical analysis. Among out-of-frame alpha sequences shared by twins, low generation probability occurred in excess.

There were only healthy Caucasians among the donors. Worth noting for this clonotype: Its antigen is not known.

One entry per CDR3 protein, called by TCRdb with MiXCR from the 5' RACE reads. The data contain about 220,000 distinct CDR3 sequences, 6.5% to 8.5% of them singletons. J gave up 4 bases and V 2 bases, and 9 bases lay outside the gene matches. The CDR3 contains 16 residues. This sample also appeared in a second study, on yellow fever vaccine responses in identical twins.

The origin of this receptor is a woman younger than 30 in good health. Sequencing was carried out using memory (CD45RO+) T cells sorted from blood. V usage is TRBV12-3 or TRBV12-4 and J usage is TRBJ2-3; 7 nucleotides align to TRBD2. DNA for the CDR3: TGTGCCAGCAGTTTATCCGGGGGGACGGGGGCAGATACGCAGTATTTT. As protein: CASSLSGGTGADTQYF.